Listed here are 30 T cell receptor beta chains from one sample, sequenced in a study of cytomegalovirus exposure and HLA in healthy donors. Both 60 Vbeta primers and 13 Jbeta primers went into the PCR. Clones were sequenced by immunoSEQ multiplex PCR, and TCRdb holds only the in-frame ones, with some missing. The sample carries about 40,000 clones, about 64% recorded once. Sequenced sample: PBMCs. These receptors were taken from a man in his 60s in good health and CMV-seropositive.

This clone appeared a few times. The chain recombines TRBV5-8 with TRBJ2-5; 8 bases line up with TRBD1. V gave up 2 bases and J gave up 5 bases; unmatched junction bases: 5. CDR3 size: 14 residues. Germline CDR1 reads SGHTS; CDR2 reads YDEGEE. CDR3 residues: CASSFGAGGETQYF. CDR3 nucleotide sequence: TGTGCCAGCAGCTTCGGGGCAGGGGGCGAGACCCAGTACTTC.

This clone was counted only a few times. The rearrangement uses TRBV4-1 and TRBJ2-1; 12 bases map to TRBD2. J was trimmed by 9 bases and V by 4 bases; bases with no gene match: 13. Germline assignment: CDR1 MGHRA and CDR2 YSYEKL. There are 17 residues in the CDR3. CDR3 bases: TGCGCCAGCAGCCCAGTTTCCGGGACTAGCGGGTTTGGTGAGCAGTTCTTC. Its translation: CASSPVSGTSGFGEQFF.

This chain uses TRBV7-2 with TRBJ2-7; TRBD2 aligns across 8 bases. V dropped 7 bases and J dropped 0; count of bases not matched to a gene: 5. Germline CDR1 and CDR2: SGHTA and FQGNSA. The length of the CDR3 is 14 residues. The CDR3 DNA reads TGTGCCAGCACTCTGACTAGCGACTCCTACGAGCAGTACTTC. Amino acids: CASTLTSDSYEQYF.

The gene calls are TRBV19 and TRBJ2-1, with D possibly TRBD1 on 5 matching bases. In germline, CDR1 is LNHDA, CDR2 SQIVND (reference sequence). The CDR3 is made up of 13 amino acids. V was trimmed by 5 bases and J by 3 bases, leaving 8 bases between them. CDR3 sequence: CASSGDSYNEQFF. The CDR3 DNA reads as TGTGCCAGTAGTGGTGACAGCTACAATGAGCAGTTCTTC. Full variable domain (missing parts from reference TRBV19 and TRBJ2-1): DGGITQSPKYLFRKEGQNVTLSCEQNLNHDAMYWYRQDPGQGLRLIYYSQIVNDFQKGDIAEGYSVSREKKESFPLTVTSAQKNPTAFYLCASSGDSYNEQFFGPGTRLTVL.

This chain uses TRBV30 with TRBJ2-5, with 10 bases identical to TRBD2. The J segment lost 7 bases and the V segment lost 4 bases, leaving 9 bases of the junction unmatched. The CDR3 has 14 residues. Germline V gives CDR1 GTSNPN, CDR2 SVGIG (reference sequence). The CDR3 region is CAWKLAGTQWTQYF. CDR3 nucleotide sequence: TGTGCCTGGAAACTAGCGGGGACCCAGTGGACCCAGTACTTC. Combining the CDR3 with reference TRBV30 and TRBJ2-5 gives the whole variable domain SQTIHQWPATLVQPVGSPLSLECTVEGTSNPNLYWYRQAAGRGLQLLFYSVGIGQISSEVPQNLSASRPQDRQFILSSKKLLLSDSGFYLCAWKLAGTQWTQYFGPGTRLLVL.

The gene calls are TRBV7-2 and TRBJ2-5; 7 bases map to TRBD2. From germline, CDR1 is SGHTA and CDR2 FQGNSA. The V segment lost 6 bases and the J segment 4 bases; nucleotides outside the gene matches: 11. CDR3 length equals 15 residues. CDR3 sequence (DNA): TGTGCCAGCAGTAAAACGAGGGGAGGGCCAGAGACCCAGTACTTC. Translating it yields CASSKTRGGPETQYF. Full variable domain (outside the CDR3, taken from reference TRBV7-2 and TRBJ2-5): GAGVSQSPSNKVTEKGKDVELRCDPISGHTALYWYRQSLGQGLEFLIYFQGNSAPDKSGLPSDRFSAERTGGSVSTLTIQRTQQEDSAVYLCASSKTRGGPETQYFGPGTRLLVL.

This clone was recorded only once. The chain joins TRBV29-1 to TRBJ2-2, with a possible D match to TRBD1 (5 bases). CDR1 and CDR2 (germline): SQVTM, ANQGSEA. V dropped 4 bases and J dropped 0 bases, with 9 bases sitting between them. The CDR3 runs to 14 residues. The CDR3 nucleotides are TGCAGCGTTGTCGACAGAGCGAACACCGGGGAGCTGTTTTTT. Translated, it gives CSVVDRANTGELFF.

The chain recombines TRBV2 with TRBJ1-2; a weak D match, TRBD1 (6 bases). This CDR3 contains 14 residues. The germline CDR1 and CDR2 sequences are SNHLY and FYNNEI. V was trimmed by 6 bases and J by 4 bases, leaving 15 bases between them. The CDR3 sequence is CASRYQGNSYGYTF. In nucleotides, the CDR3 is TGTGCCAGCAGGTACCAGGGGAATAGCTATGGCTACACCTTC.

This clone was observed a handful of times. This sequence joins TRBV5-5 and TRBJ1-5; tentatively, D is TRBD1 (6 bases). V was pared by 5 bases and J by 3 bases, with 18 bases between. Per the germline V gene, CDR1 is SGHKS and CDR2 is YYEKEE (reference sequence). This CDR3 contains 16 residues. DNA for the CDR3: TGTGCCAGCAGTCCTACAGGGAGGGGTGACAATCAGCCCCAGCATTTT. It codes for CASSPTGRGDNQPQHF. The full variable domain, completed using reference TRBV5-5 and TRBJ1-5, is DAGVTQSPTHLIKTRGQQVTLRCSPISGHKSVSWYQQVLGQGPQFIFQYYEKEERGRGNFPDRFSARQFPNYSSELNVNALLLGDSALYLCASSPTGRGDNQPQHFGDGTRLSIL.

V gene TRBV14 combines with J gene TRBJ2-6, with 7 bases aligning to TRBD1. The junction had 10 bases not matched to a gene; V was cut back by 4 bases and J by 4 bases. Germline loops: CDR1 SGHDN, CDR2 FVKESK. This CDR3 has 17 amino acids. CDR3: CASSLWDSSRGANVLTF. The CDR3 DNA is TGTGCCAGCAGCCTATGGGACAGCTCTCGAGGGGCCAACGTCCTGACTTTC.

The CDR3 is CAIKSLGQGTEAFF. The CDR3 DNA reads as TGTGCCATCAAATCGCTGGGACAGGGAACTGAAGCTTTCTTT. The chain recombines TRBV10-3 with TRBJ1-1; 9 positions match TRBD1. The CDR3 is 14 amino acids. Germline values: CDR1 ENHRY, CDR2 SYGVKD. V trimming: 7 bases; J trimming: 5 bases; junction bases outside the gene matches: 8.

DNA of the CDR3: TGTGCCAGCAGTTATAATTTGGGCGATACGCAGTATTTT. This codes for CASSYNLGDTQYF. This chain uses TRBV6-5 with TRBJ2-3; no reliable D call. The CDR3 covers 13 residues. V was pared by 3 bases and J by 6 bases, with 10 bases between. Germline V gene lookup returns CDR1 MNHEY and CDR2 SVGAGI.

V is TRBV19 and J is TRBJ1-5, with 7 bases aligning to TRBD1. The length of the CDR3 is 16 residues. Looked up from germline, CDR1 is LNHDA and CDR2 is SQIVND (reference sequence). Trimming took 5 bases from V and 9 from J; bases not matched to a gene: 16. The CDR3 loop is CASSSQWTGRQGPQHF. The CDR3 DNA is TGTGCCAGTAGTTCACAATGGACAGGCCGTCAGGGGCCCCAGCATTTT.

This rearrangement joins TRBV19 to TRBJ1-1; 7 nucleotides line up with TRBD1. The CDR3 spans 14 residues. Unmatched junction bases numbered 1, after V lost 3 bases and J lost 0 bases. CDR1 is LNHDA, CDR2 SQIVND, per germline (reference sequence). The CDR3 region has the DNA TGTGCCAGTAGTATGGGGACAGTGAACACTGAAGCTTTCTTT. Its protein is CASSMGTVNTEAFF.

This chain links TRBV10-2 with TRBJ2-3; maybe TRBD2 (6 bases). The CDR3 sequence is 15 residues long. Looked up from germline, CDR1 is WSHSY and CDR2 is SAAADI. V was clipped by 2 bases and J by 3 bases, with 12 bases between them. DNA of the CDR3: TGCGCCAGCAGTGAGCCTGGGGGGTATACAGATACGCAGTATTTT. Protein: CASSEPGGYTDTQYF.

The sample holds a few counts of this clone. The chain combines TRBV28 with TRBJ2-4; 7 bases fit TRBD1. The trim removed 3 bases at V and 3 bases at J, leaving 17 bases unmatched. Germline loops: CDR1 MDHEN, CDR2 SYDVKM. The CDR3 is 19 residues long. DNA for the CDR3: TGTGCCAGCAGTTTCATCCGAAGCCGATCGGGACAGCACAAAAACATTCAGTACTTC. This sequence encodes CASSFIRSRSGQHKNIQYF.

V is TRBV5-1 and J is TRBJ2-7; 11 nucleotides agree with TRBD2. Looked up from germline, CDR1 is SGHRS and CDR2 is YFSETQ. This CDR3 contains 15 residues. Trimming cost V 1 base and J 3 bases; bases outside gene matches: 3. The CDR3, as DNA: TGCGCCAGCAGCTTGCGACTAGCGGGAAGCTACGAGCAGTACTTC. It translates to CASSLRLAGSYEQYF.

The rearrangement uses TRBV4-3 and TRBJ2-1, with TRBD2 identical over 7 bases. Germline V CDR1 and CDR2: LGHNA, YSLEER. Unmatched junction bases numbered 9, after V lost 4 bases and J lost 9 bases. CDR3 length: 14 residues. The CDR3: CASSRWTSSGEQFF. The CDR3 region has the DNA TGCGCCAGCAGCCGCTGGACTAGTTCAGGTGAGCAGTTCTTC.

This clone was seen more than once but under ten times. The rearrangement links TRBV29-1 to TRBJ2-5; TRBD2 matches at 10 bases. CDR1 and CDR2 from the germline V gene are SQVTM and ANQGSEA. V lost 5 bases, J lost 2 bases, and 5 bases stayed unmatched. The length of the CDR3 is 14 residues. As DNA, the CDR3 is TGCAGCGTTTTCCTAGCGGGAGAGCAAGAGACCCAGTACTTC. Translating it yields CSVFLAGEQETQYF.

The table lists this clone with a count of one. The rearrangement links TRBV2 to TRBJ2-7, with a possible D match to TRBD2 (5 bases). V was cut by 8 bases and J by 6 bases, with 20 bases left in between. The germline V gene encodes CDR1 SNHLY and CDR2 FYNNEI. There are 14 residues in the CDR3. The CDR3 reads CASSPTLALPEQYF. The DNA of the CDR3 is TGTGCCAGCTCCCCCACCCTAGCTCTCCCCGAGCAGTACTTC.

This chain links TRBV5-4 with TRBJ1-1; D not certain. The CDR3 extends over 14 amino acids. V dropped 0 bases and J dropped 2 bases, with 8 bases sitting between them. Germline V gene data show CDR1 as SGHNT and CDR2 as YYREEE (reference sequence). CDR3 in DNA: TGTGCCAGCAGCTTGGATTGGAGCAACACTGAAGCTTTCTTT. This translates into CASSLDWSNTEAFF.

The count of this clone is one. The V call is TRBV4-3, the J call TRBJ2-2, with 11 bases that match TRBD2. V lost 1 base and J lost 3; bases outside the gene matches: 7. The germline CDR1 and CDR2 sequences are LGHNA and YSLEER. The CDR3 spans 18 residues. CDR3 bases: TGCGCCAGCAGCCAAGTAGGTAGCGGGAGGGCTGACACCGGGGAGCTGTTTTTT. Residues: CASSQVGSGRADTGELFF.

The CDR3 nucleotides read TGCGCCAGCCAAATGGGGGGTTGGACAGGGGCAGACACTGAAGCTTTCTTT. Translating gives CASQMGGWTGADTEAFF. The chain carries TRBV5-1 and TRBJ1-1; TRBD1 aligns across 9 bases. This CDR3 has 17 amino acids. Germline CDR1 reads SGHRS; CDR2 reads YFSETQ. V was pared by 7 bases and J by 3 bases, with 16 bases of the junction left unmatched.

The V gene is TRBV4-1, the J gene TRBJ2-5; D uncertain. Germline CDR1 MGHRA, CDR2 YSYEKL. The CDR3 sequence is 14 residues long. Trimming took off 1 base at V and 1 base at J, with 7 bases between the two ends. The CDR3 coding sequence is TGCGCCAGCAGCCAAGGTCCATTCCAAGAGACCCAGTACTTC. Translated: CASSQGPFQETQYF.

The chain combines TRBV4-3 with TRBJ1-2, with TRBD1 identical over 7 bases. V shed 0 bases, J shed 3 bases, and the junction held 1 base outside the gene matches. CDR3 length equals 14 residues. In germline, CDR1 is LGHNA, CDR2 YSLEER. This chain's CDR3 is CASSQDGTDYGYTF. In DNA form, the CDR3 reads TGCGCCAGCAGCCAAGACGGGACAGACTATGGCTACACCTTC.

The CDR3 reads CASSPEGLGLTKNIQYF. DNA for the CDR3: TGCGCCAGCAGCCCGGAGGGGTTAGGACTTACCAAAAACATTCAGTACTTC. The genes are TRBV4-3 and TRBJ2-4; D perhaps matches TRBD2 (6 bases). The CDR3 spans 17 residues. Trimming took off 4 bases at V and 2 bases at J, with 18 bases between the two ends. From germline, CDR1 is LGHNA and CDR2 YSLEER.

This clone was seen only a few times. The chain links TRBV7-9 to TRBJ1-2, with D perhaps TRBD1 (6 bases). V dropped 5 bases and J dropped 0 bases, with 13 bases sitting between them. The germline gives CDR1 SEHNR, CDR2 FQNEAQ (reference sequence). This CDR3 spans 15 amino acids. DNA for the CDR3: TGTGCCAGCAGCCCCCGGGACACCCCTAACTATGGCTACACCTTC. It yields the protein CASSPRDTPNYGYTF.

V and J are TRBV19 and TRBJ1-5; D not resolved. CDR1 is LNHDA, CDR2 SQIVND, per germline (reference sequence). The CDR3 totals 14 residues. With 6 bases removed from V and 7 bases from J, the gap between germline ends came to 16 bases. The CDR3 loop is CASRKEGRPQPQHF. CDR3 bases: TGTGCCAGTAGAAAGGAGGGAAGGCCCCAGCCCCAGCATTTT.

J is TRBJ1-1 and V is TRBV7-3, with 7 positions matching TRBD1. The CDR3 loop spans 13 amino acids. From germline, CDR1 is SGHTA and CDR2 FQGTGA. Losses at the gene ends were 2 bases for V and 8 bases for J; bases not matched to a gene: 5. The CDR3 sequence: CASSLVGTAEAFF. Written as DNA, the CDR3 is TGTGCCAGCAGCTTAGTTGGGACAGCCGAAGCTTTCTTT.

This clone was seen a handful of times. This rearrangement joins TRBV28 to TRBJ1-1; weak D call: TRBD1 (5 bases). This CDR3 contains 15 residues. V lost 7 bases, J lost 1 base, and 16 bases lay in between. Germline CDR1 MDHEN, CDR2 SYDVKM. The DNA of the CDR3 is TGTGCCAGCACCCCTGGGGGGAGATCGAACACTGAAGCTTTCTTT. Translated: CASTPGGRSNTEAFF.